The entry below describes one TCR beta chain. The data stem from a study of blood T cell repertoires in COVID-19. Study overall: Nucleic acid was either cDNA or gDNA, and it came from T cells, B-cell-depleted T cells, or PBMCs.

The germline CDR1 and CDR2 sequences are LNHDA and SQIVND (reference sequence). The CDR3 is made up of 18 amino acids. The junction had 8 bases not matched to a gene; V was cut back by 6 bases and J by 0 bases. In the source study's methods: Scientists estimated how many nucleated cells there were by amplifying reference gene primers. Data came from immunoSEQ multiplex PCR; TCRdb stores just in-frame clones and leaves some out. That table is the source of V, J and clone size, and D and trimming were worked out from the DNA. The sample holds about 190,000 clones; nearly 90% are singletons and the top ten take 0.62%.

The TCR comes from a man aged 50-60 years with acute or convalescent COVID-19. The chain is built from TRBV19 and TRBJ2-4, with TRBD2 matching 13 bases. Sequencing was performed on peripheral blood. CDR3 amino acids: CASSPLAGGLLAKNIQYF. CDR3 DNA sequence: TGTGCCAGTAGCCCACTAGCGGGAGGGCTACTAGCCAAAAACATTCAGTACTTC.